The clone carrying this T cell receptor beta chain was picked up a small number of times. The antigen is undetermined. Built from TCR beta cDNA, the libraries had unique molecular identifiers in them. It was from approximately 0.91 to 9.4 million T cells that about half a million cDNA molecules came. MiXCR, run by TCRdb on the PCR reads, gives a single entry per CDR3 protein. The sample holds around 400,000 distinct CDR3 sequences, roughly 35% seen once. The CDR3 length is 15 residues. After removal of 3 bases from V and 0 bases from J, the junction contained 4 bases not matched to a gene. These data are taken from a study of post-analysis software for immune sequencing data. Study-wide results and limits: The study found significantly lower normalized Chao1 diversity in multiple sclerosis patients than in controls. Four to six TRBV segments (TRBV5-6, TRBV5-1 and TRBV20-1 among them) occurred more frequently in patients than in controls.

The sequencing input was blood. The chain combines TRBV12-3 or TRBV12-4 with TRBJ2-7; TRBD2 agrees at 8 bases. The origin of this receptor is a girl aged 5 to 17 with multiple sclerosis. As DNA, the CDR3 is TGTGCCAGCAGTTTCCGGGAGGGCCTCTCCTACGAGCAGTACTTC. It yields the protein CASSFREGLSYEQYF.